The rows below give T cell receptor beta chains drawn from one sample of a study of regulatory T cells in long-lasting Graves disease. TCRdb reprocessed the multiplex PCR reads via MiXCR and lists one record per CDR3 protein. The sample holds about 470,000 distinct CDR3 sequences, approximately 15% seen once. The same sample was also used in a study of T cells in Graves' hyperthyroidism and ophthalmopathy.

The sequences come from peripheral blood mononuclear cells (PBMCs), collected at new diagnosis, from a patient treated with antithyroid drugs. Receptors were obtained from a woman in her 30s with Graves disease. CDR3s include the opening cysteine and the closing phenylalanine or tryptophan. A D gene is named only where the DNA matches it firmly. Only some rows state a clone size, as once, few, many or a class for expanded clones.

cdr3_length clone_size j_call v_call d_call cdr3_aa cdr3_nt
16 few TRBJ1-1 TRBV7-8 - CASSLGIGGLNTEAFF TGTGCCAGCAGCTTAGGGATTGGGGGGCTGAACACTGAAGCTTTCTTT
15 - TRBJ2-5 TRBV28 TRBD2 CASSFGAGGQETQYF TGTGCCAGCAGCTTCGGAGCGGGGGGCCAAGAGACCCAGTACTTC
20 few TRBJ1-3 TRBV11-2 - CASSLSGGFFSLHAGNTIYF TGTGCCAGCAGCTTGTCAGGTGGCTTCTTCTCCCTACATGCCGGAAACACCATATATTTT
18 - TRBJ2-1 TRBV24-1 TRBD2 CATSVAGNSGRALNEQFF TGTGCCACCAGTGTCGCCGGGAATAGCGGGAGGGCCCTCAATGAGCAGTTCTTC
13 - TRBJ1-3 TRBV20-1 - CSASGSYGNTIYF TGCAGTGCTTCCGGGTCTTATGGAAACACCATATATTTT
16 many TRBJ1-6 TRBV5-1 TRBD1 CASSPLAAGGIKALHF TGCGCCAGCAGCCCACTCGCGGCAGGGGGAATAAAGGCCCTCCACTTT
15 few TRBJ2-7 TRBV19 TRBD2 CASSFSAGDTYEQYF TGTGCCAGTAGTTTTTCGGCGGGAGACACCTACGAGCAGTACTTC
14 few TRBJ2-3 TRBV4-1 - CASSQDASTDTQYF TGCGCCAGCAGCCAAGACGCTAGCACAGATACGCAGTATTTT
12 few TRBJ2-7 TRBV5-1 - CASSPDRILPSF TGCGCCAGCAGCCCCGATCGAATCCTACCGTCCTTC
13 few TRBJ1-3 TRBV29-1 - CSVGTVSGNTIYF TGCAGCGTTGGGACAGTCTCTGGAAACACCATATATTTT
17 many TRBJ2-5 TRBV15 - CATSRDKATRVMETQYF TGTGCCACCAGCAGAGATAAGGCCACTAGGGTAATGGAGACCCAGTACTTC
12 many TRBJ1-2 TRBV19 TRBD1 CATDRGGYGYTF TGTGCCACCGACAGGGGAGGGTATGGCTACACCTTC
17 many TRBJ2-1 TRBV11-1 TRBD2 CASSQGLAGGSGNEQFF TGTGCCAGCAGCCAGGGACTAGCGGGAGGGAGCGGTAATGAGCAGTTCTTC
16 - TRBJ2-7 TRBV7-2 TRBD2 CASSLASGSGSYEQYF TGTGCCAGCAGCTTAGCGAGCGGGAGCGGTTCCTACGAGCAGTACTTC
18 many TRBJ2-2 TRBV28 - CASSYAGRWGANTGELFF TGTGCCAGCAGTTATGCCGGGCGGTGGGGGGCGAACACCGGGGAGCTGTTTTTT